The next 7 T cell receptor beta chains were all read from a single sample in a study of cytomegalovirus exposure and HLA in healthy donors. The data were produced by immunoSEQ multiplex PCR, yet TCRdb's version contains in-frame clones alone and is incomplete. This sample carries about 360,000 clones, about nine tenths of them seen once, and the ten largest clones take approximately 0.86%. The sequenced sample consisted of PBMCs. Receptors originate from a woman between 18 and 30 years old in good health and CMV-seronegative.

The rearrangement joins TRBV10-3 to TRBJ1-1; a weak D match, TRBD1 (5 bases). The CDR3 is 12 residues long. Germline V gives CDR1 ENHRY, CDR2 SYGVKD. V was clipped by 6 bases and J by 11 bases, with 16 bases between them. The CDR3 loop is CAIRGLSFEAFF. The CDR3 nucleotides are TGTGCCATCAGGGGACTTAGCTTTGAGGCTTTCTTT.

In nucleotides, the CDR3 is TGCGCCAGCAGCCCCTCGGCCCTTCTCAGGGGCTACGAGCAGTACTTC. Translated: CASSPSALLRGYEQYF. The chain has TRBV4-1 and TRBJ2-7; perhaps TRBD1 as D (6 bases). Trimming cost V 4 bases and J 3 bases, with 19 bases left between them. Germline-derived CDR1 and CDR2 are MGHRA and YSYEKL. This CDR3 is built from 16 residues.

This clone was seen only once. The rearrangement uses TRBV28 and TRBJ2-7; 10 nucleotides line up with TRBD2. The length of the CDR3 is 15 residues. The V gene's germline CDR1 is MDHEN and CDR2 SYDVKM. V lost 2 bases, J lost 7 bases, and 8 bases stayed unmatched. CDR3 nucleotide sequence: TGTGCCAGCAGTTTAAGACCTAGCGGGAGACGGGAGCAGTACTTC. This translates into CASSLRPSGRREQYF.

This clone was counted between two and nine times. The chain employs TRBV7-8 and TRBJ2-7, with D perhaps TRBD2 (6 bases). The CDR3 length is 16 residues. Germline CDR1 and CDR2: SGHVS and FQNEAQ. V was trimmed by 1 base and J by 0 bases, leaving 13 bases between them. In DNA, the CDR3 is TGTGCCAGCAGCTTAGGCGGGGCCCCCTCCTCCTACGAGCAGTACTTC. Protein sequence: CASSLGGAPSSYEQYF.

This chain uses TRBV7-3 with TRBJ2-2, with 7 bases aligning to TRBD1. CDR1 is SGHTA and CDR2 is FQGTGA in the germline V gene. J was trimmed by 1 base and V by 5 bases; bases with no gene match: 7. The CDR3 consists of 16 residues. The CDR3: CASSADRVQNTGELFF. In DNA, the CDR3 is TGTGCCAGCAGCGCCGACAGGGTTCAGAACACCGGGGAGCTGTTTTTT.

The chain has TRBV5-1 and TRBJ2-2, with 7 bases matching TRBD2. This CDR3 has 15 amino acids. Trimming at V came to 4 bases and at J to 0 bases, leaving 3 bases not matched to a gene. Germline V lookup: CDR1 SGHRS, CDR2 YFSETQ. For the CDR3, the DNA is TGCGCCAGCAGCCGGGGGGACTCGAACACCGGGGAGCTGTTTTTT. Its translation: CASSRGDSNTGELFF.

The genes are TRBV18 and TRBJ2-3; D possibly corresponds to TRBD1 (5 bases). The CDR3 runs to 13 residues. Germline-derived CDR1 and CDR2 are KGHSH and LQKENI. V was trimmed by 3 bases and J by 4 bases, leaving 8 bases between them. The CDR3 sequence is CASSPDIADTQYF. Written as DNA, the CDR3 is TGTGCCAGCTCACCGGACATAGCAGATACGCAGTATTTT.